The clone carrying this T cell receptor beta chain was observed once. Its matching antigen is unknown. The data originate from a study of cytomegalovirus exposure and HLA in healthy donors. General study findings and limits: The study labeled 150 to 200 TCR beta chains cytomegalovirus-associated.

The method was immunoSEQ multiplex PCR; TCRdb's version includes in-frame clones alone and lacks a portion of them. The sample contains 110,000 or so clones, approximately 81% of which appear only once. The donors were in the roughly 120-subject validation cohort, distinct from the 666-subject first cohort. CDR1 and CDR2 from the germline V gene are SGHRS and YFSETQ. Trimming took 2 bases from V and 4 from J; bases not matched to a gene: 6. CDR3 length: 16 residues. This sequence was found in a woman in her twenties or thirties in good health and CMV-seronegative. The V gene is TRBV5-1, the J gene TRBJ2-5, with 12 bases that match TRBD1. Sample: PBMCs. The CDR3 region has the DNA TGCGCCAGCAGCTTCCCCGGGACAGGGGGCGGAGAGACCCAGTACTTC. This gives the protein CASSFPGTGGGETQYF.